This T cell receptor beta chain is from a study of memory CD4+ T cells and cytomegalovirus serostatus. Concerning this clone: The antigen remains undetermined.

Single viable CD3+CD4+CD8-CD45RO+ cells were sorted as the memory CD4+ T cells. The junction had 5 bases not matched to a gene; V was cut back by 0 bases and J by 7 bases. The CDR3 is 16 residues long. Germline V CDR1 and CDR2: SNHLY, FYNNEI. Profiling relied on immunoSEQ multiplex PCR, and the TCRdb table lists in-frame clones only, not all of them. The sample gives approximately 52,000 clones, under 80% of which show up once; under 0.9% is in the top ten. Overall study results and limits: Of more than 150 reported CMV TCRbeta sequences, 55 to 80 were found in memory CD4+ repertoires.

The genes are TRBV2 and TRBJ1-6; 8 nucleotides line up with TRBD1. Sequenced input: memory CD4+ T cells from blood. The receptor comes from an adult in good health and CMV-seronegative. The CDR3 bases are TGTGCCAGCAGTGAAGCTGCAGGGGGCCTGAATTCACCCCTCCACTTT. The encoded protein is CASSEAAGGLNSPLHF. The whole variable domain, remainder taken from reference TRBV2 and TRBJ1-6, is EPEVTQTPSHQVTQMGQEVILRCVPISNHLYFYWYRQILGQKVEFLVSFYNNEISEKSEIFDDQFSVERPDGSNFTLKIRSTKLEDSAMYFCASSEAAGGLNSPLHFGNGTRLTVT.